The clone carrying this TCR beta chain is a singleton in its sample. In the original processing: Amplification from reference gene primers served as the basis for estimated nucleated cell counts. Sequencing was performed with immunoSEQ multiplex PCR; in TCRdb, only in-frame clones are kept and a portion is missing. D and trimming come from the DNA, and the V and J calls and clone size come from that table. The data show about 160,000 clones, with just over 90% seen just once and roughly 2.3% held by the top ten. The CDR3 length is 19 residues. The V gene end was trimmed by 3 bases and the J gene end by 0 bases; junction bases not matched to a gene: 13. Germline V gene sequence: CDR1 KGHSH, CDR2 LQKENI. The entry originates in a study of blood T cell repertoires in COVID-19.

This clonotype originated in a man younger than 35 with acute or convalescent COVID-19. Sequences were obtained from peripheral blood. The chain uses TRBV18 and TRBJ1-1; 10 bases align to TRBD1. CDR3: CASSPLKVGTGALNTEAFF. The CDR3 bases are TGTGCCAGCTCACCCCTAAAGGTGGGGACAGGGGCCTTGAACACTGAAGCTTTCTTT.